Below are 5 T cell receptor beta chains sequenced from a single sample in a study of cytomegalovirus exposure and HLA in healthy donors. The PCR made use of 60 Vbeta and 13 Jbeta primers. Assay: immunoSEQ multiplex PCR; the TCRdb copy retains only in-frame clones and omits some. Among roughly 130,000 clones listed, 74% were seen once. Sequencing was performed on PBMCs. The receptors here all came from a man aged 35-49 years in good health and CMV-seropositive.

The chain couples TRBV9 to TRBJ1-6; TRBD1 agrees at 7 bases. Germline lookup yields CDR1 SGDLS and CDR2 YYNGEE. V lost 4 bases, J lost 4 bases, and 11 bases stayed unmatched. This CDR3 has 17 residues. The CDR3 reads CASSPKQGIRYNSPLHF. The CDR3 DNA is TGTGCCAGCAGCCCAAAACAGGGGATCCGGTATAATTCACCCCTCCACTTT.

V and J are TRBV5-1 and TRBJ2-5; 7 bases align to TRBD2. The tail of the sequence fits TRBJ2-7 better, so the J call may be wrong. The CDR3 is 15 residues long. The V gene's germline CDR1 is SGHRS and CDR2 YFSETQ. The CDR3 sequence is CASSLGGGGSYEQYF. The CDR3, as DNA: TGCGCCAGCAGCTTGGGTGGGGGGGGGTCCTACGAGCAGTACTTC.

The chain combines TRBV7-9 with TRBJ2-3, with 7 bases fitting TRBD1. V was pared by 6 bases and J by 6 bases, with 9 bases of the junction left unmatched. The CDR3 covers 14 residues. CDR1 is SEHNR, CDR2 FQNEAQ, per germline (reference sequence). CDR3 nucleotides: TGTGCCAGCAGGAGTGGGCAGGGGGACGATACGCAGTATTTT. Translation gives CASRSGQGDDTQYF.

The rearrangement joins TRBV5-1 to TRBJ2-5, with 8 nucleotides matching TRBD1. Unmatched junction bases numbered 5, after V lost 0 bases and J lost 4 bases. The CDR3 has 15 amino acids. The germline V gene encodes CDR1 SGHRS and CDR2 YFSETQ. The CDR3, as DNA: TGCGCCAGCAGCTTGGGACAGGGGAACGGAGAGACCCAGTACTTC. Translated, it gives CASSLGQGNGETQYF. Combining the CDR3 with reference TRBV5-1 and TRBJ2-5 gives the whole variable domain KAGVTQTPRYLIKTRGQQVTLSCSPISGHRSVSWYQQTPGQGLQFLFEYFSETQRNKGNFPGRFSGRQFSNSRSEMNVSTLELGDSALYLCASSLGQGNGETQYFGPGTRLLVL.

The chain combines TRBV11-3 with TRBJ2-3, with TRBD1 matching 7 bases. V lost 0 bases and J lost 1; bases outside the gene matches: 7. There are 17 residues in the CDR3. Germline values: CDR1 SGHNT, CDR2 YENEEA. The CDR3 bases are TGTGCCAGCAGCTTAGAGGGGACAGCCGGGGGCACAGATACGCAGTATTTT. Encoded protein: CASSLEGTAGGTDTQYF.